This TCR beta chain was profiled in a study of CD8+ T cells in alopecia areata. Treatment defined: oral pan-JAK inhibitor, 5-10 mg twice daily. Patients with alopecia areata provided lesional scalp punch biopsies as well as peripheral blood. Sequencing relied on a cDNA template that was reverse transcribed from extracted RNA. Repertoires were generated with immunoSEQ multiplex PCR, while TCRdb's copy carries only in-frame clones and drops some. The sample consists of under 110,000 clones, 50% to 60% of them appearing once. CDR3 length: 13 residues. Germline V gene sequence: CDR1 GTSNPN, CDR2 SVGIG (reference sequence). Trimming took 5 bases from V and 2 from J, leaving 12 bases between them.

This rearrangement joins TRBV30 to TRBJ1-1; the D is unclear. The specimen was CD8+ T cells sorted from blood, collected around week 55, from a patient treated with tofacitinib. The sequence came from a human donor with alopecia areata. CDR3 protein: CAWEETLNTEAFF. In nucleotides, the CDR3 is TGTGCCTGGGAAGAGACACTCAACACTGAAGCTTTCTTT.